A single sample is the source of the 22 T cell receptor beta chains below, sequenced in a study of HIV-infected patients and healthy controls. No cell fractionation was done, so the repertoire covers all unsorted peripheral blood T cells. cDNA was made from 500 ng RNA using alpha and beta constant primers. Separate chain-specific third strand synthesis with multiplexing indices produced the alpha and beta libraries. TCRdb analysed the 5' RACE reads with MiXCR anew, one entry per CDR3 protein. Among 5,000 to 6,500 distinct CDR3 sequences, about 8.2% were seen once, and the ten largest hold 15% to 20%. This specimen was blood, taken before antiretroviral therapy. Receptor source: an adult with HIV infection.

This clonotype was counted ten times or more. The rearrangement joins TRBV6-5 to TRBJ1-3; D uncertain. Germline V gene sequence: CDR1 MNHEY, CDR2 SVGAGI. Trimming shortened V by 1 base and J by 0 bases, and 10 bases separated the two germline ends. CDR3 length equals 16 residues. The chain's CDR3 is CASSYFGSYSGNTIYF. The CDR3 nucleotides are TGTGCCAGCAGTTACTTCGGCAGTTACTCTGGAAACACCATATATTTT.

This clonotype is categorized as medium-sized (0.01 to 0.1%). V is TRBV3-1 and J is TRBJ2-5; D possibly uses TRBD1 or TRBD2 (5 bases each). The germline V gene has CDR1 LGHDT and CDR2 YNNKEL (reference sequence). Trimming left V 3 bases short and J 1 base short, with 12 bases between. The CDR3 is made up of 15 amino acids. The CDR3 reads CASSQSAGGQETQYF. The CDR3 DNA is TGTGCCAGCAGCCAGTCGGCTGGGGGCCAAGAGACCCAGTACTTC.

There are many counts of this clonotype. The rearrangement uses TRBV2 and TRBJ2-7, with 7 nucleotides matching TRBD2. CDR3 length: 14 residues. The V gene's germline CDR1 is SNHLY and CDR2 FYNNEI. The trim removed 7 bases at V and 2 bases at J, leaving 8 bases unmatched. CDR3 in amino acids: CASIQHGLAYEQYF. As DNA, the CDR3 is TGTGCCAGCATCCAACATGGACTAGCCTACGAGCAGTACTTC.

This clonotype is termed medium-sized. The rearrangement joins TRBV12-3 or TRBV12-4 to TRBJ1-4; 7 positions agree with TRBD1. The CDR3 is 15 amino acids. V shed 3 bases, J shed 8 bases, and the junction held 9 bases outside the gene matches. As DNA, the CDR3 is TGTGCCAGCAGTTTCCGGACAGGCGACTTCGAAAAACTGTTTTTT. Protein product: CASSFRTGDFEKLFF.

This clonotype was picked up a small number of times. The chain couples TRBV5-1 to TRBJ2-3, with TRBD2 matching over 7 bases. The CDR3 has 16 amino acids. J lost 0 bases, V lost 4 bases, and 8 bases had no gene match. Looked up from germline, CDR1 is SGHRS and CDR2 is YFSETQ. This CDR3 reads CASSPTVSGSTDTQYF. CDR3 DNA: TGCGCCAGCAGCCCGACCGTTAGCGGGAGCACAGATACGCAGTATTTT.

Relative to its sample, this clonotype is medium-sized. The rearrangement uses TRBV12-3 or TRBV12-4 and TRBJ2-5, with D unclear. The V and J ends lost 8 bases and 5 bases respectively, with 12 bases between them. This CDR3 is built from 12 residues. The CDR3 spells CASGPFVETQYF. For the CDR3, the DNA is TGTGCCAGCGGGCCCTTCGTTGAGACCCAGTACTTC.

By share, this clonotype counts as medium-sized. The chain employs TRBV6-5 and TRBJ2-3, with D uncertain. Germline CDR1 reads MNHEY; CDR2 reads SVGAGI. Trimming removed 5 bases at V and 5 bases at J, with 14 bases between. This CDR3 has 14 residues. The CDR3 bases are TGTGCCAGCAGTGTGGGATGGCTGGAAGATACGCAGTATTTT. Protein product: CASSVGWLEDTQYF.

The V call is TRBV20-1, the J call TRBJ2-7; D call uncertain. The CDR3 sequence is 12 residues long. Germline-derived CDR1 and CDR2 are DFQATT and SNEGSKA (reference sequence). The V and J ends lost 8 bases and 1 base respectively, with 12 bases between them. CDR3 bases: TGCAGTCCGAATGACGGATCCTACGAGCAGTACGTC. As protein: CSPNDGSYEQYV.

By share of the sample, this clonotype is medium-sized (0.01 to 0.1%). J is TRBJ2-5 and V is TRBV6-1, with TRBD1 matching over 7 bases. Germline CDR1 reads MNHNS; CDR2 reads SASEGT. The CDR3 is made up of 14 amino acids. The trim removed 2 bases at V and 2 bases at J, leaving 2 bases unmatched. This CDR3 is CASSEWDSQETQYF. The CDR3 DNA is TGTGCCAGCAGTGAATGGGACAGTCAAGAGACCCAGTACTTC.

This clonotype is categorized as medium-sized. This chain links TRBV7-8 with TRBJ2-7; D gene ambiguous. CDR3 length equals 15 residues. Trimming stripped 1 base from V and 1 base from J, with 11 bases between. The germline CDR1 and CDR2 sequences are SGHVS and FQNEAQ. The CDR3 DNA sequence: TGTGCCAGCAGCTTAGGCCCGGACGGATCCTACGAGCAGTACTTC. It is translated as CASSLGPDGSYEQYF.

Many counts were recorded for this clonotype. The chain is built from TRBV5-1 and TRBJ2-5; D remains ambiguous. Per germline, CDR1 SGHRS and CDR2 YFSETQ. V gave up 4 bases and J gave up 4 bases, with 17 bases separating them. The CDR3 loop spans 15 amino acids. The CDR3 region is CASSPSGPSGETQYF. The CDR3 DNA reads TGCGCCAGCAGCCCCTCGGGTCCCTCAGGAGAGACCCAGTACTTC.

Many counts were recorded for this clonotype. This chain connects TRBV20-1 to TRBJ1-1, with no clear D. This CDR3 is 13 amino acids long. V lost 3 bases to trimming and J lost 7 bases, with 15 bases between them. Germline CDR1 is DFQATT and CDR2 is SNEGSKA (reference sequence). The CDR3 DNA is TGCAGTGCTAGTGCGGGAGATTGGGATGAAGCTTTCTTT. As protein: CSASAGDWDEAFF.

In this sample, this clonotype is medium-sized. J is TRBJ2-6 and V is TRBV13; D may be TRBD2 (5 bases). CDR1 is PRHDT and CDR2 is FYEKMQ in the germline V gene (reference sequence). Trimming removed 7 bases from V and 2 bases from J, with 6 bases in between. This CDR3 is 13 amino acids long. This CDR3 reads CASTGAGANVLTF. The CDR3 DNA reads as TGTGCCAGCACCGGGGCTGGGGCCAACGTCCTGACTTTC.

This clonotype counts as medium-sized. The chain links TRBV12-3 or TRBV12-4 to TRBJ2-5; 8 bases agree with TRBD1. V shed 1 base, J shed 4 bases, and the junction held 2 bases outside the gene matches. CDR3 size: 14 residues. CDR3 amino acids: CASSLDGQGETQYF. In DNA, the CDR3 is TGTGCCAGCAGTTTAGACGGACAGGGAGAGACCCAGTACTTC.

The V gene is TRBV5-5, the J gene TRBJ2-3; TRBD1 matches 8 bases. V dropped 3 bases and J dropped 7; count of bases not matched to a gene: 10. CDR1 is SGHKS and CDR2 is YYEKEE in the germline V gene (reference sequence). The CDR3 is 15 residues long. The CDR3 bases are TGTGCCAGCAGCTCAGGGGGCGCCCCCCTTAATACGCAGTATTTT. It codes for CASSSGGAPLNTQYF.

This clonotype was seen ten or more times. V and J are TRBV15 and TRBJ2-1, with D uncertain. Trimming removed 1 base at V and 9 bases at J, with 7 bases between. Germline CDR1 reads LNHNV; CDR2 reads YYDKDF (reference sequence). The length of the CDR3 is 12 residues. This CDR3 reads CATSRVESEQFF. The CDR3 DNA sequence: TGTGCCACCAGCAGAGTCGAGAGTGAGCAGTTCTTC.

In its sample, this clonotype ranks as medium-sized. V and J are TRBV6-1 and TRBJ1-6; D remains unclear. V dropped 5 bases and J dropped 10 bases, with 9 bases sitting between them. The CDR3 is made up of 12 amino acids. Per the germline V gene, CDR1 is MNHNS and CDR2 is SASEGT. CDR3 region: CASSRGSSPLHF. CDR3 sequence (DNA): TGTGCCAGCAGTCGAGGGAGCTCACCCCTCCACTTT.

This clonotype was observed at least ten times. This chain connects TRBV5-1 to TRBJ2-5; no firm D call. Per the germline V gene, CDR1 is SGHRS and CDR2 is YFSETQ. V lost 0 bases to trimming and J lost 4 bases, with 10 bases between them. This CDR3 is 14 amino acids long. The CDR3, as DNA: TGCGCCAGCAGCTTGGTCTACGTCGGAGAGACCCAGTACTTC. Translated: CASSLVYVGETQYF.

Within the sample, this clonotype is medium-sized. The V gene is TRBV11-3, the J gene TRBJ2-3; D possibly corresponds to TRBD1 (6 bases). V was shortened by 5 bases and J by 3 bases, with 12 bases between the two germline ends. Per germline, CDR1 SGHNT and CDR2 YENEEA. This CDR3 has 14 residues. CDR3 DNA sequence: TGTGCCAGCAGCCTCAGGGGATTAACAGATACGCAGTATTTT. Translated, it gives CASSLRGLTDTQYF.

This clonotype has a handful of counts. V and J are TRBV30 and TRBJ1-3, with D perhaps matching TRBD1 (6 bases). The V and J ends lost 2 bases and 2 bases respectively, with 16 bases between them. Germline-derived CDR1 and CDR2 are GTSNPN and SVGIG (reference sequence). CDR3 length: 16 residues. Written as DNA, the CDR3 is TGTGCCTGGAGTAACGCCGGGACACGACCTGGAAACACCATATATTTT. Translation: CAWSNAGTRPGNTIYF.

The sample holds many counts of this clonotype. The chain combines TRBV20-1 with TRBJ1-6; unclear D gene. Germline CDR1 reads DFQATT; CDR2 reads SNEGSKA (reference sequence). The V end was cut by 0 bases, the J end by 6 bases, with 9 bases between. There are 14 residues in the CDR3. The CDR3 loop reads CSARDGQVNSPLHF. The CDR3 DNA sequence: TGCAGTGCTAGAGATGGGCAGGTTAATTCACCCCTCCACTTT.

Ten or more counts support this clonotype. The V call is TRBV6-4, the J call TRBJ2-1; D is undetermined. The V and J ends lost 7 bases and 5 bases respectively, with 15 bases between them. Germline V gene data show CDR1 as MRHNA and CDR2 as SNTAGT. The CDR3 extends over 14 amino acids. The CDR3 sequence: CASTTDGINNEQFF. In nucleotides, the CDR3 is TGTGCCAGCACGACGGACGGAATTAACAATGAGCAGTTCTTC.